This entry features one TCR beta chain sequence. Its antigen is currently unknown. The study profiled TCR beta VDJ and CDR3 using genomic DNA as template. TCRdb redid the calling of the reads with MiXCR, one entry per CDR3 protein. The sample includes about 220,000 distinct CDR3 sequences, almost 35% of them seen just once. CDR3 size: 12 residues. The sample comes from a study of CD8+CD57+ T cells in acquired aplastic anemia. Study-wide points: Over 25 CD8+ CDR3 sequences occurred in both the patients and the controls.

The material sequenced was sorted CD4+, CD8+, or CD8+CD57+ T cells (not recorded which) from PBMCs. This clonotype was obtained from a human donor in good health, serving as a control. The chain joins TRBV12-3 or TRBV12-4 to TRBJ2-1; D possibly corresponds to TRBD1 (5 bases). Gene TRBJ2-7 matches the end of the DNA better, so the J call may be wrong. For the CDR3, the DNA is TGTGCCAGCAGTACTCGGACACCCGAGCAGTACTTC. It is translated as CASSTRTPEQYF.